This record looks at one T cell receptor beta chain sequence and its context. The antigen is not known. This CDR3 comprises 15 residues. V was trimmed by 8 bases and J by 1 base, leaving 15 bases between them. In germline, CDR1 is MNHEY, CDR2 SMNVEV (reference sequence). The data were taken from a study of cytomegalovirus exposure and HLA in healthy donors. Study-level information: Unique TCRs from HLA-typed donors, 70 million to 100 million of them, were held in an early data release. Points from the study as a whole: Presence/absence analyses took donor sequencing depth as roughly uniform. Cytomegalovirus status was reportedly diagnosed by the classifier with high specificity and sensitivity.

This PCR relied on a set of 60 Vbeta primers and 13 Jbeta primers. Clones were read by immunoSEQ multiplex PCR, and TCRdb kept only the in-frame ones, dropping some. Among 200,000 to 250,000 clones listed, around 85% were seen once. The sample taken for sequencing was PBMCs. The chain links TRBV27 to TRBJ1-3, with D possibly matching TRBD1 (6 bases). This clonotype originated in a middle-aged man in good health and CMV-seronegative. This chain's CDR3 is CASALQGSSGNTIYF. The CDR3, as DNA: TGTGCCAGCGCCCTACAGGGTAGTTCTGGAAACACCATATATTTT.